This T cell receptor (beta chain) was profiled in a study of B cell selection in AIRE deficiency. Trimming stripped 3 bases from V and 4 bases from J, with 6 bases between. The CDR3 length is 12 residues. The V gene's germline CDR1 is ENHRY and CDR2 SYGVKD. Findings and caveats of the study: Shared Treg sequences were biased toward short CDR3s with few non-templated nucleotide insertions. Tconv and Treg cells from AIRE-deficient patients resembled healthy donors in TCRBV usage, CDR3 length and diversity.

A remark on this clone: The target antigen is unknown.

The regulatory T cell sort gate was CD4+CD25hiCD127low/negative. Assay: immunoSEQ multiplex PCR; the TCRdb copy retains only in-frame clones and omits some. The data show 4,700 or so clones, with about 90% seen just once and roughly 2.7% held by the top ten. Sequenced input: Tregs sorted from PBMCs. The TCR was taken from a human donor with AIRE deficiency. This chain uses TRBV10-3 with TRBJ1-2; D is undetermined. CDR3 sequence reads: CAISDFSYGYTF. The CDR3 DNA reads TGTGCCATCAGTGACTTCAGCTATGGCTACACCTTC.